The present TCR beta chain was sequenced within a study of neurological immune-mediated disorders. This clonotype was seen many times. The J segment lost 6 bases and the V segment lost 5 bases, leaving 12 bases of the junction unmatched. This CDR3 has 16 residues. Per the germline V gene, CDR1 is MNHEY and CDR2 is SMNVEV (reference sequence). TCRdb ran MiXCR on the 5' RACE reads and lists one entry per CDR3 protein. This sample carries under 35,000 distinct CDR3 sequences, 20% to 25% of them seen once, and the ten largest clones take just under 30%. Sequencing was done on a sample of CD4+ T cells from blood. This sequence joins TRBV27 and TRBJ1-5; 8 bases are shared with TRBD1. This TCR came from a man aged 50-59 years with HTLV-1-associated myelopathy (HAM/TSP). The CDR3 sequence: CASSVTGTGGSQPQHF. The CDR3 coding sequence is TGTGCCAGCAGTGTGACCGGGACAGGCGGATCTCAGCCCCAGCATTTT.